The 26 T cell receptor beta chains below all came from one sample that was sequenced in a study of blood T cell repertoires in COVID-19. Repertoires were generated with immunoSEQ multiplex PCR, while TCRdb's copy carries only in-frame clones and drops some. The table has fewer than 150,000 clones, less than 85% seen once. The source material was peripheral blood. The receptors were sampled from a woman of 80 years or more in a cohort sampled during active or convalescent COVID-19.

V and J are TRBV6-5 and TRBJ1-1; no firm D call. Germline assignment: CDR1 MNHEY and CDR2 SVGAGI. This CDR3 contains 15 residues. With 6 bases removed from V and 1 base from J, the gap between germline ends came to 15 bases. The CDR3 loop reads CASRALAAGNTEAFF. The CDR3 DNA sequence: TGTGCCAGCAGGGCCCTTGCGGCGGGGAACACTGAAGCTTTCTTT.

The chain carries TRBV29-1 and TRBJ2-5, with 7 bases identical to TRBD1. J gave up 3 bases and V 3 bases, and 7 bases lay outside the gene matches. The germline V gene has CDR1 SQVTM and CDR2 ANQGSEA. The CDR3 totals 14 residues. This CDR3 is CSVDEGTAEETQYF. The CDR3 DNA is TGCAGCGTTGACGAGGGGACAGCGGAAGAGACCCAGTACTTC.

The chain links TRBV7-2 to TRBJ2-3; TRBD2 matches at 7 bases. The CDR3 has 14 amino acids. From germline, CDR1 is SGHTA and CDR2 FQGNSA. Germline trimming cut 4 bases from V and 4 bases from J; bases unmatched to any gene: 5. CDR3: CASSSRLASDTQYF. The CDR3 nucleotides read TGTGCCAGCAGCTCACGACTAGCTTCAGATACGCAGTATTTT.

The CDR3 nucleotides read TGTGCCAGCCACCAGGCAGGTTCACCCCTCCACTTT. This sequence encodes CASHQAGSPLHF. The chain couples TRBV6-5 to TRBJ1-6; no definite D call. Germline lookup yields CDR1 MNHEY and CDR2 SVGAGI. CDR3 length: 12 amino acids. Trimming cost V 8 bases and J 9 bases, with 11 bases left between them.

The genes are TRBV3-1 (or the pseudogene TRBV3-2) and TRBJ2-1; D possibly corresponds to TRBD2 (6 bases). Germline V gene sequence: CDR1 LGHDT, CDR2 YNNKEL (reference sequence). The CDR3 runs 16 residues. V was clipped by 4 bases and J by 0 bases, with 13 bases between them. CDR3: CASSPTGRSSYNEQFF. CDR3 DNA: TGTGCCAGCAGCCCAACCGGGAGAAGCTCCTACAATGAGCAGTTCTTC.

The V and J genes are TRBV6-1 and TRBJ1-3; possibly TRBD1 for D (6 bases). CDR3 size: 14 residues. Germline CDR1 MNHNS, CDR2 SASEGT. V gave up 6 bases and J gave up 4 bases, with 13 bases separating them. In DNA, the CDR3 is TGTGCCAGCAGAATACAGGGTTACGGAAACACCATATATTTT. It encodes CASRIQGYGNTIYF.

The J gene is TRBJ1-4, the V gene TRBV9, with TRBD1 as a possible D gene (5 bases). CDR3 length: 17 residues. V was shortened by 2 bases and J by 3 bases, with 17 bases between the two germline ends. CDR1 and CDR2 (germline): SGDLS, YYNGEE. CDR3 nucleotide sequence: TGTGCCAGCAGCGTCCCGCCGGGGGGGGTTTCTAATGAAAAACTGTTTTTT. It yields the protein CASSVPPGGVSNEKLFF.

This clone appeared a single time. The V call is TRBV28, the J call TRBJ1-6, with 8 bases lining up with TRBD1. This CDR3 has 15 amino acids. The germline V gene has CDR1 MDHEN and CDR2 SYDVKM. With 4 bases clipped from V and 5 bases from J, the junction kept 4 bases outside the gene matches. The CDR3 nucleotides are TGTGCCAGCAGTTCCGTGACAGGGGATAATTCACCCCTCCACTTT. Its translation is CASSSVTGDNSPLHF. The variable domain in full, with the rest retrieved from reference TRBV28 and TRBJ1-6, is DVKVTQSSRYLVKRTGEKVFLECVQDMDHENMFWYRQDPGLGLRLIYFSYDVKMKEKGDIPEGYSVSREKKERFSLILESASTNQTSMYLCASSSVTGDNSPLHFGNGTRLTVT.

The chain joins TRBV9 to TRBJ1-2, with a weak D call TRBD1 (6 bases). The ends were cut back, 0 bases at V and 5 bases at J, with 11 bases in the middle. The germline V gene encodes CDR1 SGDLS and CDR2 YYNGEE. The CDR3 contains 14 residues. As DNA, the CDR3 is TGTGCCAGCAGCGTAGACAGGGCCGGATATGGCTACACCTTC. Translating it yields CASSVDRAGYGYTF.

The CDR3, as DNA: TGCGCCAGCAGCCAAGCTCCGGGAGACCCTGAAAAACTGTTTTTT. It is translated as CASSQAPGDPEKLFF. J is TRBJ1-4 and V is TRBV4-3, with no clear D. The V end lost 1 base, the J end lost 7 bases, and 13 bases lay between the germline ends. The CDR3 sequence is 15 residues long. Germline CDR1 reads LGHNA; CDR2 reads YSLEER.

The rearrangement uses TRBV4-2 and TRBJ1-4, with TRBD1 as a possible D gene (6 bases). Trimming took 7 bases from V and 7 from J, leaving 19 bases between them. Per germline, CDR1 LGHNA and CDR2 YNFKEQ. This CDR3 region has 15 residues. CDR3 nucleotides: TGTGCCAGCACCCGGGGAGGGGGGCTGGGTGAAAAACTGTTTTTT. This gives the protein CASTRGGGLGEKLFF.

The rearrangement joins TRBV18 to TRBJ2-7, with a weak D call TRBD1 (5 bases). The CDR3 is made up of 13 amino acids. Trimming removed 4 bases at V and 0 bases at J, with 7 bases between. Germline V gene lookup returns CDR1 KGHSH and CDR2 LQKENI. As DNA, the CDR3 is TGTGCCAGCTCACAGGACATCTCCTACGAGCAGTACGTC. Residues: CASSQDISYEQYV.

The CDR3 DNA reads TGTGCCAGCAGCGTAGAAGCAGGGATTTTCTCTGGGGCCAACGTCCTGACTTTC. Its translation is CASSVEAGIFSGANVLTF. The chain employs TRBV9 and TRBJ2-6; possibly TRBD1 for D (5 bases). V lost 0 bases, J lost 0 bases, and 13 bases lay in between. CDR3 length: 18 residues. Germline assignment: CDR1 SGDLS and CDR2 YYNGEE.

This sequence joins TRBV7-2 and TRBJ2-7; no firm D call. V lost 2 bases and J lost 2, with 10 bases in between. Germline CDR1 is SGHTA and CDR2 is FQGNSA. The CDR3 contains 14 residues. The CDR3 DNA sequence: TGTGCCAGCAGCTTAAGTTGGCAGGCCTACGAGCAGTACGTC. Residues: CASSLSWQAYEQYV.

The chain links TRBV24-1 to TRBJ1-2; 11 positions match TRBD1. CDR1 and CDR2 (germline): KGHDR, SFDVKD. The CDR3 consists of 17 residues. The ends lost 3 bases at V and 6 bases at J; junction bases unmatched: 11. The CDR3 sequence is CATSDPTAPGQGDGYTF. The CDR3 DNA follows: TGTGCCACCAGTGATCCCACAGCCCCGGGACAGGGGGATGGCTACACCTTC.

This chain uses TRBV5-4 with TRBJ2-4; 10 nucleotides line up with TRBD2. Germline CDR1 and CDR2: SGHNT and YYREEE (reference sequence). This CDR3 region has 17 residues. With V trimmed by 4 bases and J by 0 bases, 7 bases remained unmatched. This CDR3 is CASSRASGGVAKNIQYF. CDR3 in DNA: TGTGCCAGCAGCAGAGCTAGCGGGGGAGTAGCCAAAAACATTCAGTACTTC. Supplemented by reference TRBV5-4 and TRBJ2-4, the full variable domain reads ETGVTQSPTHLIKTRGQQVTLRCSSQSGHNTVSWYQQALGQGPQFIFQYYREEENGRGNFPPRFSGLQFPNYSSELNVNALELDDSALYLCASSRASGGVAKNIQYFGAGTRLSVL.

The chain has TRBV5-1 and TRBJ2-6; unclear D gene. The CDR3 consists of 16 residues. V was shortened by 0 bases and J by 2 bases, with 9 bases between the two germline ends. Germline assignment: CDR1 SGHRS and CDR2 YFSETQ. CDR3 residues: CASSLAVVPGANVLTF. CDR3 in DNA: TGCGCCAGCAGCTTGGCAGTGGTCCCTGGGGCCAACGTCCTGACTTTC. Full variable domain (remainder filled in from reference TRBV5-1 and TRBJ2-6): KAGVTQTPRYLIKTRGQQVTLSCSPISGHRSVSWYQQTPGQGLQFLFEYFSETQRNKGNFPGRFSGRQFSNSRSEMNVSTLELGDSALYLCASSLAVVPGANVLTFGAGSRLTVL.

This rearrangement joins TRBV3-1 (or the pseudogene TRBV3-2) to TRBJ1-4, with 8 bases lining up with TRBD1. The junction had 7 bases not matched to a gene; V was cut back by 2 bases and J by 5 bases. The CDR3 spans 16 residues. Germline CDR1 LGHDT, CDR2 YNNKEL (reference sequence). The CDR3 spells CASSQRRTGLNEKLFF. Here the CDR3 DNA reads TGTGCCAGCAGCCAACGTAGGACAGGGCTAAATGAAAAACTGTTTTTT.

V usage is TRBV5-4 and J usage is TRBJ2-5; weak D call: TRBD2 (7 bases). In germline, CDR1 is SGHNT, CDR2 YYREEE (reference sequence). This CDR3 region has 14 residues. V was shortened by 3 bases and J by 3 bases, with 12 bases between the two germline ends. The CDR3, as DNA: TGTGCCAGCAGCTGGGGGGGCGGGGAAGAGACCCAGTACTTC. Its protein is CASSWGGGEETQYF.

J is TRBJ2-1 and V is TRBV18; TRBD1 matches at 7 bases. The CDR3 is 16 residues long. J was trimmed by 5 bases and V by 1 base; bases with no gene match: 8. Germline CDR1 and CDR2: KGHSH and LQKENI. The CDR3 DNA sequence: TGTGCCAGCTCACCACTCAGGGGGAGTCTAGACAATGAGCAGTTCTTC. Its protein is CASSPLRGSLDNEQFF.

This clone was counted a single time. This chain uses TRBV4-3 with TRBJ2-7; 10 bases are a match to TRBD2. Germline CDR1 LGHNA, CDR2 YSLEER. There are 19 residues in the CDR3. Trimming at V came to 0 bases and at J to 4 bases, leaving 15 bases not matched to a gene. CDR3: CASSQDLPSGGPTPYEQYV. CDR3 in DNA: TGCGCCAGCAGCCAAGATCTCCCTAGCGGGGGCCCAACACCTTACGAGCAGTACGTC.

This clone was picked up a small number of times. The rearrangement joins TRBV4-2 to TRBJ1-4; D not resolved. The CDR3 totals 16 residues. Germline V gene sequence: CDR1 LGHNA, CDR2 YNFKEQ. Trimming shortened V by 0 bases and J by 2 bases, and 10 bases separated the two germline ends. CDR3 in DNA: TGTGCCAGCAGCCAAGATTTTGCCCGGACTAATGAAAAACTGTTTTTT. Translating gives CASSQDFARTNEKLFF.

This clone was seen a single time. V and J are TRBV16 and TRBJ1-1; TRBD1 might be the D (5 bases). Germline values: CDR1 KGHSY, CDR2 FQNENV. The CDR3 sequence is 16 residues long. V dropped 5 bases and J dropped 1 base, with 17 bases sitting between them. The CDR3 DNA follows: TGTGCCAGCAGCGCTATGGGGTCGGGGGAGAACACTGAAGCTTTCTTT. Protein: CASSAMGSGENTEAFF. Using reference TRBV16 and TRBJ1-1 for the parts outside the CDR3, the full variable domain is GEEVAQTPKHLVRGEGQKAKLYCAPIKGHSYVFWYQQVLKNEFKFLISFQNENVFDETGMPKERFSAKCLPNSPCSLEIQATKLEDSAVYFCASSAMGSGENTEAFFGQGTRLTVV.

This chain joins TRBV10-3 and TRBJ2-2, with a possible D match to TRBD1 (5 bases). From germline, CDR1 is ENHRY and CDR2 SYGVKD. CDR3 length: 14 amino acids. The germline V and J ends were trimmed by 3 bases and 3 bases, with 8 bases remaining between them. The CDR3 reads CAISDGHYTGELFF. CDR3 DNA: TGTGCCATCAGTGACGGACACTACACCGGGGAGCTGTTTTTT.

J is TRBJ2-3 and V is TRBV7-3; tentative D call: TRBD1 (6 bases). This CDR3 is 13 amino acids long. Per the germline V gene, CDR1 is SGHTA and CDR2 is FQGTGA. Trimming left V 5 bases short and J 2 bases short, with 8 bases between. CDR3 region: CASSRQATDTQYF. The CDR3 DNA is TGTGCCAGCAGCCGACAGGCCACAGATACGCAGTATTTT.

There are a few counts of this clone. The chain couples TRBV29-1 to TRBJ2-1, with D uncertain. The CDR3 has 12 amino acids. Trimming left V 4 bases short and J 5 bases short, with 9 bases between. The germline V gene encodes CDR1 SQVTM and CDR2 ANQGSEA. CDR3 nucleotides: TGCAGCGTTGTCAGGATTGACAATGAGCAGTTCTTC. Protein sequence: CSVVRIDNEQFF.